The sequence of this T cell receptor (beta chain) was determined in a study of shared clonotypes between healthy human individuals. General study results and limits: Donor scarcity curtailed the genetic and exposure-history diversity represented herein. Clonotype sharing among donors, it was expected, would be affected by sequencing depth. Four donors shared about 4.5% of their naive CD4 clonotypes. Naive subsets typically showed greater estimated richness than memory subsets.

Concerning this clone: The antigen is undetermined.

The data were produced by immunoSEQ multiplex PCR, yet TCRdb's version contains in-frame clones alone and is incomplete. The data hold fewer than 850,000 clones, with 55% to 75% observed a single time. The V end was cut by 3 bases, the J end by 0 bases, with 12 bases between. The CDR3 length is 16 residues. The germline V gene encodes CDR1 MDHEN and CDR2 SYDVKM. This chain joins TRBV28 and TRBJ1-5; D is undetermined. Sequenced material: memory CD4+ T cells sorted from blood. As for subset: CD45RA-negative fraction. The sequence came from a young woman in good health. CDR3 in amino acids: CASSFSLGNSNQPQHF. In DNA form, the CDR3 reads TGTGCCAGCAGTTTTTCTCTAGGGAATAGCAATCAGCCCCAGCATTTT.